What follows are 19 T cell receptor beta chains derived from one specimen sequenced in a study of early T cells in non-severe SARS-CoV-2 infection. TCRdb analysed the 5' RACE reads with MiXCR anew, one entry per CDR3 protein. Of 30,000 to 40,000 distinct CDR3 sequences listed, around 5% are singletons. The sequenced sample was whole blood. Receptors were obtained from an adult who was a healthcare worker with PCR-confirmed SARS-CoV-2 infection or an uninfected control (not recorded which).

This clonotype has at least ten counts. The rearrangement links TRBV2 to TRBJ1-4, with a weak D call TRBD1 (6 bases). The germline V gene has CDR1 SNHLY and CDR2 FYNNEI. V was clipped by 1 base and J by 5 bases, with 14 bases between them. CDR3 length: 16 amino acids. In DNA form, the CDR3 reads TGTGCCAGCAGTGAAGAAGCGGGGGCGGGGAATGAAAAACTGTTTTTT. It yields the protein CASSEEAGAGNEKLFF. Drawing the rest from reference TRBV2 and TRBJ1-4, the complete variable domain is EPEVTQTPSHQVTQMGQEVILRCVPISNHLYFYWYRQILGQKVEFLVSFYNNEISEKSEIFDDQFSVERPDGSNFTLKIRSTKLEDSAMYFCASSEEAGAGNEKLFFGSGTQLSVL.

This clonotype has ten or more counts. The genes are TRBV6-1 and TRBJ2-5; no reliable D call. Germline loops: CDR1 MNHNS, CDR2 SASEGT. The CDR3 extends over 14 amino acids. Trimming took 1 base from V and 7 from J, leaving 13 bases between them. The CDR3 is CASSEVVDAGTQYF. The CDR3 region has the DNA TGTGCCAGCAGTGAAGTAGTCGATGCAGGGACCCAGTACTTC.

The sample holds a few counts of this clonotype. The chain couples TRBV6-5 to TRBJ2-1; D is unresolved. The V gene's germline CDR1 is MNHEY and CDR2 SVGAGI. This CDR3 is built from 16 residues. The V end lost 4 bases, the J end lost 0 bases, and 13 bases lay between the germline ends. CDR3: CASSWSISLSYNEQFF. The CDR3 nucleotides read TGTGCCAGCAGTTGGTCCATTTCCCTCTCCTACAATGAGCAGTTCTTC.

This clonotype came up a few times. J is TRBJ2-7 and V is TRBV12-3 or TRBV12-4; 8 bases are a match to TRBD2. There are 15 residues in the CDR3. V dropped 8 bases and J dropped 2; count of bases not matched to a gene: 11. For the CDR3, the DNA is TGTGCCAGCTCTCTGCTAGCGGGCGACCCCTACGAGCAGTACTTC. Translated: CASSLLAGDPYEQYF.

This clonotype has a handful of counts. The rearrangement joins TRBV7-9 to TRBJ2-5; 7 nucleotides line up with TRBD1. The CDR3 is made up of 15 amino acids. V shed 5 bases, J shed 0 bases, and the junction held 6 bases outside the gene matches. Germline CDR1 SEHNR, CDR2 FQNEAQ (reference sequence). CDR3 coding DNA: TGTGCCAGCAGCCGGGACAGATTATACCAAGAGACCCAGTACTTC. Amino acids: CASSRDRLYQETQYF.

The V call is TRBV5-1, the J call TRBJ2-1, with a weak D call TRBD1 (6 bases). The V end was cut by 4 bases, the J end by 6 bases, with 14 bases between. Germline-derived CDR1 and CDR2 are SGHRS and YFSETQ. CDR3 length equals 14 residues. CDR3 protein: CASSRTTGSNEQFF. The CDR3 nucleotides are TGCGCCAGCAGCCGGACCACAGGGAGCAATGAGCAGTTCTTC.

The CDR3 sequence is CASSPNRGADTQYF. CDR3 nucleotides: TGTGCCAGCTCACCGAACCGCGGAGCAGATACGCAGTATTTT. This rearrangement joins TRBV18 to TRBJ2-3, with unresolved D. Germline V gene data show CDR1 as KGHSH and CDR2 as LQKENI. The CDR3 loop spans 14 amino acids. The V end was cut by 3 bases, the J end by 4 bases, with 11 bases between.

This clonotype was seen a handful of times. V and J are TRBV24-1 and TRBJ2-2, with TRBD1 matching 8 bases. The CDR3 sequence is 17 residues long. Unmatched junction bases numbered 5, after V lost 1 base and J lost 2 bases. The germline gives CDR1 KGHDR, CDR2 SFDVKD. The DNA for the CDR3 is TGTGCCACCAGTGATTTAAACGCAGGGGGCAACACCGGGGAGCTGTTTTTT. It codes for CATSDLNAGGNTGELFF.

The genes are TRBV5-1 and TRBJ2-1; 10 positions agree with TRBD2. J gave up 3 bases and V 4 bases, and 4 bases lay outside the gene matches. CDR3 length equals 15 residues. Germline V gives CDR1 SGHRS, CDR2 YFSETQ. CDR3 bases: TGCGCCAGCAGCCTACTAGCGGGATACTACAATGAGCAGTTCTTC. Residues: CASSLLAGYYNEQFF.

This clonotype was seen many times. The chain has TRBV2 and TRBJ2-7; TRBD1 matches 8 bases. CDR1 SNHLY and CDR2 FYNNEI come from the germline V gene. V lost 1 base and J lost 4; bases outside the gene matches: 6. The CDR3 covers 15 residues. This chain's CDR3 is CASSEGAGGLYEQYF. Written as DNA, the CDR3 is TGTGCCAGCAGTGAAGGGGCAGGGGGCCTTTACGAGCAGTACTTC.

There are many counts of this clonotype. CDR3 DNA: TGTGCCAGCAGCTCGTACCAAGAGACCCAGTACTTC. Translation: CASSSYQETQYF. The chain carries TRBV7-2 and TRBJ2-5; no firm D call. This CDR3 has 12 amino acids. V was shortened by 4 bases and J by 0 bases, with 3 bases between the two germline ends. Germline V gene lookup returns CDR1 SGHTA and CDR2 FQGNSA.

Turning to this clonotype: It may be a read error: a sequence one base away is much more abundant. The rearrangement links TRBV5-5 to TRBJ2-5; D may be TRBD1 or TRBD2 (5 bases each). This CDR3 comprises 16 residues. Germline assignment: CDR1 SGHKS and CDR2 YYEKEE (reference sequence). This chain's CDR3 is CASSSSLSWDQETLYF. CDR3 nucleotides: TGTGCCAGCAGCTCTTCCCTTTCTTGGGACCAAGAGACCCTGTACTTC.

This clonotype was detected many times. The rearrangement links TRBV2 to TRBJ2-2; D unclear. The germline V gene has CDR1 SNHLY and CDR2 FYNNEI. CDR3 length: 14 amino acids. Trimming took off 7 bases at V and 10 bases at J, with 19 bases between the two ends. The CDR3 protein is CASISPGLAPELFF. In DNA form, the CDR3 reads TGTGCCAGCATTTCCCCGGGCCTCGCCCCGGAGCTGTTTTTT.

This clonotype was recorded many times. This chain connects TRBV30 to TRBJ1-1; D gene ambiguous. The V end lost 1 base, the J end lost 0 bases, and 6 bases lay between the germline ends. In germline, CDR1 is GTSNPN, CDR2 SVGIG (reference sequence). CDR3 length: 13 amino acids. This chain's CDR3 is CAWSGQMNTEAFF. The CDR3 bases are TGTGCCTGGAGTGGGCAGATGAACACTGAAGCTTTCTTT.

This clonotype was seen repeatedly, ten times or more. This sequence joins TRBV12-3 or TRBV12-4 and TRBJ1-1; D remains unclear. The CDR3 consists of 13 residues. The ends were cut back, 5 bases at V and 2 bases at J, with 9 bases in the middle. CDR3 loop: CASSPSHNTEAFF. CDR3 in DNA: TGTGCCAGCAGTCCCTCACATAACACTGAAGCTTTCTTT.

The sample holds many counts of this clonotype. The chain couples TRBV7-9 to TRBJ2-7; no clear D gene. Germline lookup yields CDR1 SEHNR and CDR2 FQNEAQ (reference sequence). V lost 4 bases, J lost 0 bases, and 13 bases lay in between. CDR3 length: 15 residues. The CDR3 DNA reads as TGTGCCAGCAGCTGGCCCGGACGCAGCTCCTACGAGCAGTACTTC. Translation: CASSWPGRSSYEQYF.

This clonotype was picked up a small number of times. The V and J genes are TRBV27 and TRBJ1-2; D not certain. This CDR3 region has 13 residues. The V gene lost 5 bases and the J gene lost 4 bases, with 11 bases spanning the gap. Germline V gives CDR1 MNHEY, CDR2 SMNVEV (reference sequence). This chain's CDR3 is CASSAKPSYGYTF. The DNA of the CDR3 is TGTGCCAGCAGTGCAAAACCTTCCTATGGCTACACCTTC.

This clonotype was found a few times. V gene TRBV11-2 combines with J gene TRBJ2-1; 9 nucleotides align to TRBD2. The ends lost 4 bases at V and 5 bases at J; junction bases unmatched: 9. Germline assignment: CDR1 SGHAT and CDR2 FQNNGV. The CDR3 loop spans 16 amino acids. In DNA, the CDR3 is TGTGCCAGCAGCTCCAGGGGGACTAGCAGGGACAATGAGCAGTTCTTC. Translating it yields CASSSRGTSRDNEQFF.

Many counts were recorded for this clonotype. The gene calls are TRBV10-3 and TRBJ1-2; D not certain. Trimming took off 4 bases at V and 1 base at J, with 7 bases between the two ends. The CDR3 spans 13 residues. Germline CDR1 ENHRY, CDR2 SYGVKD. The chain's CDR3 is CAISAQINYGYTF. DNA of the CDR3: TGTGCCATCAGTGCCCAGATTAACTATGGCTACACCTTC.